The rows below give T cell receptor beta chains drawn from one sample of a study of T cells after yellow fever vaccination. A single record per CDR3 protein comes from TCRdb applying MiXCR to the 5' RACE reads. The sample carries some 320,000 distinct CDR3 sequences, 7.5% to 9% recorded once. The sample consisted of PBMCs, taken on the day of the first yellow fever vaccination. The receptors here all came from a young man who received the YFV17D yellow fever vaccine. CDR3s include the opening cysteine and the closing phenylalanine or tryptophan. D genes are given only for firm matches. Clone sizes are given selectively: once, few, many, or a class where the clone is expanded.

TRBJ2-5	TRBV5-1	15	.	.	TGCGCCAGCAGCTTAACAGGGGGGGGAAGAGAGACCCAGTACTTC	CASSLTGGGRETQYF
TRBJ1-1	TRBV7-9	16	.	many	TGTGCCAGCAGCTTAGGGGCGGGTTACGTGTACACTGAAGCTTTCTTT	CASSLGAGYVYTEAFF
TRBJ1-4	TRBV12-3/TRBV12-4	12	.	many	TGTGCCAGCAGTTTCAGTGGGGAAAAACTGTTTTTT	CASSFSGEKLFF
TRBJ2-5	TRBV18	13	TRBD1	few	TGTGCCAGCTCAAACGACAGGGCGGAGACCCAGTACTTC	CASSNDRAETQYF
TRBJ1-1	TRBV6-1	13	.	many	TGTGCCAGCAGTGAAGCGCAGAGGGTTAAAGCTTTCTTT	CASSEAQRVKAFF
TRBJ2-7	TRBV6-2/TRBV6-3	15	.	.	TGTGCCAGCAGTTACTCAGGGCAGTCAACCTACGAGCAGTACTTC	CASSYSGQSTYEQYF
TRBJ1-2	TRBV4-3	16	.	.	TGCGCCAGCAGCCAAGAATTGACACCAACTAACTATGGCTACACCTTC	CASSQELTPTNYGYTF
TRBJ2-5	TRBV28	14	.	few	TGTGCCAGCAGCCCTTTTCCAGGTTTGGAGACCCAGTACTTC	CASSPFPGLETQYF
TRBJ2-1	TRBV28	15	.	.	TGTGCCAGCAGTTTACGGGTGAGCTCCTACAATGAGCAGTTCTTC	CASSLRVSSYNEQFF
TRBJ2-7	TRBV5-5	16	TRBD2	many	TGTGCCAGCAGCCTGACCCGGACTAGCGGGGTCTACGAGCAGTACTTC	CASSLTRTSGVYEQYF
TRBJ2-1	TRBV5-1	16	.	many	TGCGCCAGCAGCTTGGTGGTCGGTAGCTCCTACAATGAGCAGTTCTTC	CASSLVVGSSYNEQFF
TRBJ2-4	TRBV6-2/TRBV6-3	14	.	many	TGTGCCAGCAGTTCACGGACACCCGAGGGAGTTCAGTACTTC	CASSSRTPEGVQYF
TRBJ2-6	TRBV5-6	19	.	few	TGTGCCAGCAGCTTCGTGCCCCCCCCTGGATTCTCTGGGGCCAACGTCCTGACTTTC	CASSFVPPPGFSGANVLTF